Below are 14 T cell receptor beta chains sequenced from a single sample in a study of cytomegalovirus exposure and HLA in healthy donors. Primers: 60 Vbeta forward and 13 Jbeta reverse. Method: immunoSEQ multiplex PCR; TCRdb's copy keeps in-frame clones and lacks some. The data hold around 120,000 clones, with about 81% observed a single time. Sample: PBMCs. These TCRs come from a woman in her forties or fifties in good health and CMV-seropositive.

This sequence joins TRBV10-3 and TRBJ2-7; TRBD2 is a possible D gene (5 bases). The CDR3 sequence is 12 residues long. Germline CDR1 reads ENHRY; CDR2 reads SYGVKD. Trimming pared 4 bases from V and 3 bases from J, leaving 7 bases between. In DNA form, the CDR3 reads TGTGCCATCAGTGGGGCGGGCTACGAGCAGTACTTC. Translation gives CAISGAGYEQYF.

This sequence joins TRBV7-2 and TRBJ2-7; 7 positions agree with TRBD1. This CDR3 is built from 13 residues. Germline CDR1 SGHTA, CDR2 FQGNSA. Trimming took 6 bases from V and 2 from J; bases not matched to a gene: 4. CDR3 sequence (DNA): TGTGCCAGCAGTTCCCAGGGGGCCTACGAGCAGTACTTC. This sequence encodes CASSSQGAYEQYF.

The chain couples TRBV2 to TRBJ2-4; no firm D call. Germline V gene data show CDR1 as SNHLY and CDR2 as FYNNEI. With 2 bases removed from V and 0 bases from J, the gap between germline ends came to 8 bases. The CDR3 totals 15 residues. This chain's CDR3 is CASSESLPAKNIQYF. As DNA, the CDR3 is TGTGCCAGCAGTGAAAGCTTACCAGCCAAAAACATTCAGTACTTC.

The chain recombines TRBV18 with TRBJ1-4; 11 nucleotides line up with TRBD1. Germline assignment: CDR1 KGHSH and CDR2 LQKENI. V shed 3 bases, J shed 7 bases, and the junction held 13 bases outside the gene matches. The CDR3 is 18 residues long. The CDR3 DNA reads as TGTGCCAGCTCACCTTCCGGGACAGGGGGAGGCGTTGGTGAAAAACTGTTTTTT. This gives the protein CASSPSGTGGGVGEKLFF.

The rearrangement joins TRBV4-3 to TRBJ2-2; D gene ambiguous. Germline CDR1 and CDR2: LGHNA and YSLEER. The CDR3 has 15 residues. V was cut by 0 bases and J by 7 bases, with 12 bases left in between. This CDR3 is CASSQDAGQGGELFF. The CDR3 DNA reads as TGCGCCAGCAGCCAAGATGCTGGGCAAGGCGGGGAGCTGTTTTTT.

The chain is built from TRBV6-1 and TRBJ2-7; maybe TRBD1 (5 bases). The CDR3 runs to 17 residues. Deletions cut 1 base from V and 3 bases from J, with 19 bases between. CDR1 is MNHNS, CDR2 SASEGT, per germline. The CDR3 nucleotides are TGTGCCAGCAGTGAAGAGGGCAGGGCATTAGAGGACTACGAGCAGTACTTC. Protein: CASSEEGRALEDYEQYF.

V gene TRBV6-1 combines with J gene TRBJ1-1, with D uncertain. Trimming left V 3 bases short and J 7 bases short, with 9 bases between. The CDR3 contains 12 residues. The germline CDR1 and CDR2 sequences are MNHNS and SASEGT. This CDR3 is CASSEEGGEAFF. The CDR3 DNA sequence: TGTGCCAGCAGTGAGGAGGGAGGTGAAGCTTTCTTT.

The chain employs TRBV18 and TRBJ1-1; D gene uncertain. This CDR3 comprises 15 residues. The germline V gene encodes CDR1 KGHSH and CDR2 LQKENI. V was cut by 3 bases and J by 1 base, with 12 bases left in between. The CDR3 loop is CASSPPGWRNTEAFF. As DNA, the CDR3 is TGTGCCAGCTCACCCCCGGGGTGGAGGAACACTGAAGCTTTCTTT.

The CDR3 reads CASSLSPSNTGELFF. DNA for the CDR3: TGTGCCAGCAGCTTAAGCCCGTCGAACACCGGGGAGCTGTTTTTT. The V and J genes are TRBV7-2 and TRBJ2-2; the D is unclear. Germline V gene lookup returns CDR1 SGHTA and CDR2 FQGNSA. V lost 2 bases and J lost 0, with 7 bases in between. The CDR3 extends over 15 amino acids.

The chain links TRBV18 to TRBJ1-1, with D hard to call. The CDR3 spans 14 residues. V lost 4 bases and J 4 bases, leaving 13 bases between the germline ends. The germline V gene has CDR1 KGHSH and CDR2 LQKENI. This CDR3 reads CASSQTNPGTEAFF. CDR3 DNA: TGTGCCAGCTCACAAACAAATCCGGGCACTGAAGCTTTCTTT.

This chain uses TRBV4-2 with TRBJ2-1; D not resolved. The V end was cut by 1 base, the J end by 5 bases, with 12 bases between. CDR3 length: 15 residues. From germline, CDR1 is LGHNA and CDR2 YNFKEQ. The chain's CDR3 is CASSQGDTTDNEQFF. CDR3 bases: TGTGCCAGCAGCCAAGGCGATACCACGGACAATGAGCAGTTCTTC.

The chain links TRBV30 to TRBJ1-1; D is possibly TRBD1 (6 bases). Germline lookup yields CDR1 GTSNPN and CDR2 SVGIG (reference sequence). Trimming removed 5 bases at V and 3 bases at J, with 10 bases between. The CDR3 length is 12 residues. Here the CDR3 reads CAWGAGDTEAFF. CDR3 sequence (DNA): TGTGCCTGGGGGGCAGGGGACACTGAAGCTTTCTTT.

J is TRBJ2-7 and V is TRBV4-2; D is uncertain. Germline CDR1 reads LGHNA; CDR2 reads YNFKEQ. The length of the CDR3 is 12 residues. Trimming took 2 bases from V and 7 from J, leaving 9 bases between them. The CDR3 loop is CASSQNSLEQYF. The CDR3 region has the DNA TGTGCCAGCAGCCAAAACTCATTGGAGCAGTACTTC.

This rearrangement joins TRBV9 to TRBJ2-2, with 9 positions matching TRBD2. Germline V gene lookup returns CDR1 SGDLS and CDR2 YYNGEE. This CDR3 comprises 17 residues. Losses at the gene ends were 0 bases for V and 4 bases for J; bases not matched to a gene: 7. For the CDR3, the DNA is TGTGCCAGCAGCGTAGTCGGGACTAGCATCCCCACCGGGGAGCTGTTTTTT. Translation gives CASSVVGTSIPTGELFF.